Listed below are T cell receptor beta chains from one sample, sequenced in a study of cytomegalovirus exposure and HLA in healthy donors. Method: immunoSEQ multiplex PCR; TCRdb's copy keeps in-frame clones and lacks some. This sample contains 170,000 or so clones. Sequenced input: PBMCs. These receptors all stem from a man in his thirties or forties in good health and CMV-seronegative. Both conserved end residues are part of each CDR3.

len,v_gene,j_gene,CDR3aa
15,TRBV27,TRBJ1-2,CASSSQGGTYYGYTF
16,TRBV12-5,TRBJ2-5,CASGFGTGTPEETQYF
15,TRBV10-1,TRBJ2-1,CASTPGGGRQVEQFF
16,TRBV6-5,TRBJ2-1,CASSSLLAGVVNEQFF
14,TRBV6-1,TRBJ2-3,CASSERDRTDTQYF
13,TRBV7-2,TRBJ2-1,CASRDYSYNEQFF
14,TRBV5-4,TRBJ1-2,CASSPDSANYGYTF
15,TRBV27,TRBJ1-2,CASSFRGGDPRGYTF
16,TRBV5-1,TRBJ2-3,CASSLGQGAFADTQYF
15,TRBV6-5,TRBJ2-7,CASISAGLHSYEQYF
15,TRBV6-5,TRBJ2-3,CASSYIFRGTDTQYF
11,TRBV20-1,TRBJ1-2,CSARDIYGYTF
16,TRBV10-3,TRBJ2-1,CAISGSSGRSRDEQFF
12,TRBV19,TRBJ1-1,CASGGGSTEAFF
16,TRBV4-3,TRBJ2-5,CASSQDRGRSGVAQYF
13,TRBV5-6,TRBJ1-1,CTSSFIQNTEAFF
14,TRBV7-6,TRBJ2-3,CASSLVGGLDTQYF
16,TRBV19,TRBJ1-2,CASSNLPGQGGRGYTF
15,TRBV6-1,TRBJ2-2,CASSDQGAGTGELFF
14,TRBV5-1,TRBJ2-1,CASSATGPEQEQFF
13,TRBV11-2,TRBJ1-5,CASSFQTDQPQHF
14,TRBV5-1,TRBJ1-5,CASSSGGGNQPQHF
13,TRBV27,TRBJ1-5,CASRSQGGQPQHF
14,TRBV2,TRBJ2-3,CASSQTSSTDTQYF
17,TRBV5-1,TRBJ1-3,CASSLGGQGVGGNTIYF
12,TRBV10-1,TRBJ2-2,CASSQGAGELFF
14,TRBV5-1,TRBJ2-5,CASSLATQQETQYF
17,TRBV5-1,TRBJ2-3,CASSSGRGPTSTDTQYF
13,TRBV6-1,TRBJ2-1,CASIPGSYNEQFF
16,TRBV5-4,TRBJ2-7,CASSLGTSGSLYEQYF
13,TRBV5-4,TRBJ1-1,CASSSQGITEAFF
14,TRBV5-4,TRBJ1-4,CASSRDRWDEKLFF
13,TRBV7-9,TRBJ2-4,CASAPGSLNIQYF
14,TRBV19,TRBJ2-1,CASSLGLQWSEQFF
17,TRBV7-9,TRBJ2-1,CASSSPWFRENQDEQFF
15,TRBV11-2,TRBJ2-2,CASSLSGLYTGELFF
15,TRBV27,TRBJ2-1,CASRKNPRGGDEQFF
14,TRBV15,TRBJ2-1,CATRPGTDYNEQFF
12,TRBV11-3,TRBJ2-1,CASSPGDREQFF